Following are 3 T cell receptor beta chains from one sample sequenced in a study of radiation and T cells in renal cell carcinoma. The sample's time point: baseline pretreatment blood. The treatment denotes: 15 Gy SBRT to primary tumor, nephrectomy 4 weeks later. Method: immunoSEQ multiplex PCR; TCRdb's copy keeps in-frame clones and lacks some. The sample shows approximately 120,000 clones, around 80% of them seen only once. The sequencing here drew on blood, taken from a patient whose treatment included radiotherapy and nephrectomy. The source is a woman aged 55-70 years with renal cell carcinoma.

The chain carries TRBV6-1 and TRBJ1-1; D gene uncertain. The V gene's germline CDR1 is MNHNS and CDR2 SASEGT. The CDR3 has 14 amino acids. V gave up 6 bases and J gave up 4 bases, with 15 bases separating them. The CDR3 reads CASSPVNWGTEAFF. The CDR3 DNA follows: TGTGCCAGCAGCCCTGTAAACTGGGGCACTGAAGCTTTCTTT.

The V and J genes are TRBV28 and TRBJ2-7; D tentatively fits TRBD1 or TRBD2 (5 bases each). With 9 bases removed from V and 0 bases from J, the gap between germline ends came to 12 bases. CDR1 and CDR2 from the germline V gene are MDHEN and SYDVKM. CDR3 length: 13 residues. The DNA for the CDR3 is TGTGCCAGTCTGGGACGGAGCTCCTACGAGCAGTACTTC. Amino acids: CASLGRSSYEQYF.

The chain couples TRBV28 to TRBJ1-3, with 7 bases fitting TRBD1. This CDR3 region has 16 residues. J lost 3 bases, V lost 2 bases, and 7 bases had no gene match. Germline CDR1 is MDHEN and CDR2 is SYDVKM. This CDR3 is CASSLAGGSFGNTIYF. The CDR3 DNA reads as TGTGCCAGCAGTTTAGCAGGGGGTTCCTTTGGAAACACCATATATTTT.